Each of the 14 T cell receptor beta chains below was sequenced from the same sample in a study of shared clonotypes between healthy human individuals. CD8 cells regarded as naive lacked CD45RO, were positively chosen for CCR7, and omitted terminally differentiated effector memory CD45RA+ cells. Measured with immunoSEQ multiplex PCR; TCRdb has only the in-frame clones, and not every one. The repertoire holds about 2,100,000 clones, 90% to 95% seen once, with 1.5% to 2% in the top ten. Input material: naive CD8+ T cells from PBMCs. The source is a man between 18 and 35 years old in good health. Some clones in this sample may be carry-over from other donors' samples.

This rearrangement joins TRBV10-3 to TRBJ2-2; no clear D. Germline V CDR1 and CDR2: ENHRY, SYGVKD. V lost 6 bases to trimming and J lost 1 base, with 12 bases between them. This CDR3 comprises 15 residues. Here the CDR3 reads CAIRDPGRNTGELFF. Here the CDR3 DNA reads TGTGCCATCAGGGACCCTGGGCGGAACACCGGGGAGCTGTTTTTT.

The chain links TRBV4-1 to TRBJ2-7, with TRBD1 matching over 9 bases. The CDR3 covers 15 residues. V shed 1 base, J shed 6 bases, and the junction held 7 bases outside the gene matches. Germline CDR1 reads MGHRA; CDR2 reads YSYEKL. DNA of the CDR3: TGCGCCAGCAGCCAAGCCGGGACAGGGAGTCCCGAGCAGTACTTC. Its translation: CASSQAGTGSPEQYF.

This chain uses TRBV6-5 with TRBJ2-7, with D perhaps assigned TRBD1 or TRBD2 (5 bases each). V shed 3 bases and J shed 6 bases, with 12 bases lying between them. Per the germline V gene, CDR1 is MNHEY and CDR2 is SVGAGI. The CDR3 covers 13 residues. CDR3 amino acids: CASSYGTFGEQYF. CDR3 nucleotides: TGTGCCAGCAGTTATGGGACGTTCGGCGAGCAGTACTTC.

This clone was detected only once. One junction end does not reproduce the germline sequence, and a read error may be involved. The rearrangement joins TRBV4-1 to TRBJ2-7; TRBD2 agrees at 7 bases. The CDR3 spans 13 residues. The germline V gene encodes CDR1 MGHRA and CDR2 YSYEKL. The CDR3 sequence is CASSQDRWSGKEF. Here the CDR3 DNA reads TGCGCCAGCAGCCAAGATAGGTGGAGCGGGAAAGAGTTC.

As concerns this clone: Other DNA sequences in the same sample also yield this CDR3. The chain couples TRBV15 to TRBJ1-1; D uncertain. The CDR3 spans 14 residues. Germline CDR1 is LNHNV and CDR2 is YYDKDF (reference sequence). V gave up 0 bases and J gave up 4 bases, with 9 bases separating them. The DNA for the CDR3 is TGTGCCACCAGCAGAGACCGGGGAGGCACTGAAGCTTTCTTT. As protein: CATSRDRGGTEAFF.

The chain combines TRBV2 with TRBJ2-3; no firm D call. The germline V gene encodes CDR1 SNHLY and CDR2 FYNNEI. V gave up 7 bases and J gave up 3 bases, with 11 bases separating them. This CDR3 comprises 13 residues. The CDR3 protein is CASTGWVTDTQYF. The CDR3 DNA reads as TGTGCCAGCACCGGTTGGGTAACAGATACGCAGTATTTT.

The chain couples TRBV9 to TRBJ2-1; 8 bases agree with TRBD2. From germline, CDR1 is SGDLS and CDR2 YYNGEE. The CDR3 spans 14 residues. The junction had 5 bases not matched to a gene; V was cut back by 4 bases and J by 5 bases. CDR3 sequence: CASSSGLGDNEQFF. The DNA for the CDR3 is TGTGCCAGCAGCTCGGGACTAGGGGACAATGAGCAGTTCTTC.

This chain uses TRBV29-1 with TRBJ2-1; 9 nucleotides agree with TRBD2. The CDR3 runs to 16 residues. In germline, CDR1 is SQVTM, CDR2 ANQGSEA. Trimming cost V 0 bases and J 0 bases; bases outside gene matches: 3. CDR3 residues: CSVEDSGSFSYNEQFF. DNA for the CDR3: TGCAGCGTTGAAGATAGCGGGAGTTTCTCCTACAATGAGCAGTTCTTC.

This chain uses TRBV7-6 with TRBJ1-1, with a tentative D call TRBD1 (6 bases). Trimming took 6 bases from V and 0 from J, leaving 14 bases between them. The germline V gene has CDR1 SGHVS and CDR2 FNYEAQ. CDR3 length: 15 amino acids. The CDR3 DNA follows: TGTGCCAGCAGTTTAACCAGGGGATTGAACACTGAAGCTTTCTTT. Its protein is CASSLTRGLNTEAFF.

V gene TRBV6-1 combines with J gene TRBJ2-7, with 10 positions matching TRBD2. Germline values: CDR1 MNHNS, CDR2 SASEGT. This CDR3 region has 15 residues. V lost 6 bases and J lost 0; bases outside the gene matches: 5. CDR3 protein: CASSEGLALSYEQYF. The CDR3 DNA reads TGTGCCAGCAGCGAGGGACTAGCGCTCTCCTACGAGCAGTACTTC.

The chain uses TRBV21-1 and TRBJ1-2. TRBV21-1 constitutes a pseudogene. The CDR3 is 13 amino acids. CDR3 nucleotide sequence: TGTGCCAGCGGCGGGGCGGGGGGCTATGGCTACACCTTC. This translates into CASGGAGGYGYTF.

V and J are TRBV11-3 and TRBJ2-7; maybe TRBD1 (6 bases). CDR3 length equals 13 residues. V lost 2 bases and J 4 bases, leaving 9 bases between the germline ends. From germline, CDR1 is SGHNT and CDR2 YENEEA. This CDR3 reads CASSLRQDYEQYF. The CDR3 DNA follows: TGTGCCAGCAGCTTACGACAGGATTACGAGCAGTACTTC. Combining the CDR3 with reference TRBV11-3 and TRBJ2-7 gives the whole variable domain EAGVVQSPRYKIIEKKQPVAFWCNPISGHNTLYWYLQNLGQGPELLIRYENEEAVDDSQLPKDRFSAERLKGVDSTLKIQPAELGDSAVYLCASSLRQDYEQYFGPGTRLTVT.

J is TRBJ1-1 and V is TRBV19; 10 bases are shared with TRBD1. Germline V gene lookup returns CDR1 LNHDA and CDR2 SQIVND (reference sequence). V lost 6 bases and J lost 3; bases outside the gene matches: 10. This CDR3 contains 16 residues. The CDR3 DNA reads as TGTGCCAGTAGAGGGACAGGGGTCGTGGAGTACACTGAAGCTTTCTTT. Protein product: CASRGTGVVEYTEAFF.

This rearrangement joins TRBV14 to TRBJ2-3; D is perhaps TRBD2 (6 bases). The CDR3 is 11 amino acids. CDR1 and CDR2 (germline): SGHDN, FVKESK. Trimming removed 7 bases from V and 6 bases from J, with 8 bases in between. The CDR3 spells CASKGLDTQYF. For the CDR3, the DNA is TGTGCCAGCAAGGGACTGGATACGCAGTATTTT.